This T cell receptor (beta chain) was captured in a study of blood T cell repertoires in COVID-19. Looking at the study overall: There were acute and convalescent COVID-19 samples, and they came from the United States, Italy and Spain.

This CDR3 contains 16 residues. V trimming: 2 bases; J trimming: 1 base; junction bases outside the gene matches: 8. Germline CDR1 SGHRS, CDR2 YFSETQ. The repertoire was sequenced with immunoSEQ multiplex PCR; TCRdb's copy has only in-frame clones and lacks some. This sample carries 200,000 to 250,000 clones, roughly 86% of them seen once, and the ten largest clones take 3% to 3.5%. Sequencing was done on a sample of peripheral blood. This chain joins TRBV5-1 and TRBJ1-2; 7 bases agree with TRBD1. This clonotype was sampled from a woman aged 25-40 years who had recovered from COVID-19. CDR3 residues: CASSLDRAQDNYGYTF. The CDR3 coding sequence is TGCGCCAGCAGCTTAGACAGGGCCCAGGATAACTATGGCTACACCTTC.